This TCR beta chain was found in a study of cytomegalovirus exposure and HLA in healthy donors. General observations from the study: Among TCR beta chains, those listed as cytomegalovirus-associated numbered some 170.

This CDR3 spans 15 amino acids. Germline V lookup: CDR1 SGHNT, CDR2 YYREEE (reference sequence). Trimming took 0 bases from V and 10 from J, leaving 19 bases between them. Details on this clone: No antigen is known for it.

The PCR ran on 60 Vbeta and 13 Jbeta primers. Clones were read by immunoSEQ multiplex PCR, and TCRdb kept only the in-frame ones, dropping some. The table lists over 85,000 clones, about 85% of them singletons. The TCR comes from a female donor in good health and CMV-seropositive. Material: PBMCs. This chain uses TRBV5-4 with TRBJ1-1; D perhaps matches TRBD1 (6 bases). The CDR3 coding sequence is TGTGCCAGCAGCTTGGCCGGCAGGGGCGGCCGCGCAGCTTTCTTT. Protein product: CASSLAGRGGRAAFF.